This TCR beta chain is from a study of T cells expressing NK-cell markers. What made the TCR beta cDNA was 5'RACE template switching with UMIs. Reprocessing the 5' RACE reads, TCRdb reports a single entry for every CDR3 protein and omits DNA. This specimen shows 300,000 to 450,000 distinct CDR3 sequences; the ten leading clones hold roughly 5.2%. Broader study findings: Researchers report these clonotypes also headed the CD3+CD56-NKG2C+ fraction in four donors. HCMV specificity of the expanded NKG2C+ T cell clones was not established.

About this clonotype itself: The antigen is unknown.

This TCR derives from a man between 18 and 69 years old in good health. The sample taken for sequencing was blood T cells: a sorted CD56 or NKG2C T cell subset, CD4+ or CD8+ T cells, or bulk PBMC T cells (not recorded which).

The CDR3 loop is CASSEGTGVSTDTQYF. The chain is built from TRBV14 and TRBJ2-3; there is no DNA to check the TCRdb D call of TRBD1. Germline lookup yields CDR1 SGHDN and CDR2 FVKESK. The CDR3 consists of 16 residues.